The 24 T cell receptor beta chains reported below all come from one sample, sequenced in a study of read filtering for tumor transcriptome and immune sequencing. From about 400 ng of RNA, a library with molecular barcoded alpha/delta and beta/gamma adaptors was made. Via MiXCR, TCRdb re-called the reads, giving one row per CDR3 protein. The repertoire holds about 86,000 distinct CDR3 sequences, with 12% as singletons. The sequencing sample was made of a population of CD138-negative cells sorted from bone marrow. Every receptor here comes from a donor aged 40 or over with multiple myeloma.

Points on this clonotype: This sequence may be a read error, since a much larger clone differs from it by one base. The chain has TRBV5-1 and TRBJ1-1, with 8 bases matching TRBD1. The CDR3 runs 15 residues. CDR1 is SGHRS, CDR2 YFSETQ, per germline. CDR3 in amino acids: CASSTGTGSYTEDFF. DNA for the CDR3: TGCGCCAGCAGCACTGGGACAGGATCTTACACTGAAGATTTCTTT. Combining the CDR3 with reference TRBV5-1 and TRBJ1-1 gives the whole variable domain KAGVTQTPRYLIKTRGQQVTLSCSPISGHRSVSWYQQTPGQGLQFLFEYFSETQRNKGNFPGRFSGRQFSNSRSEMNVSTLELGDSALYLCASSTGTGSYTEDFFGQGTRLTVV.

This clonotype appeared many times. The chain combines TRBV10-3 with TRBJ2-1; 11 positions agree with TRBD1. The CDR3 length is 14 residues. Trimming removed 6 bases from V and 9 bases from J; junction bases left unmatched: 7. The V gene's germline CDR1 is ENHRY and CDR2 SYGVKD. The CDR3, as DNA: TGTGCCATCAGGGCTGGACAGGGGGCGAGTGAGCAGTTCTTC. It codes for CAIRAGQGASEQFF.

This clonotype was seen at least ten times. The CDR3 does not end in the conserved phenylalanine or tryptophan, so this is likely a read error. The limits of the CDR3 on the DNA are not certain, so only TCRdb's listed CDR3 is given. The chain carries TRBV21-1 and TRBJ2-1; TRBD2, the D gene given by the table, was not confirmed from the DNA. TRBV21-1 is marked as a pseudogene. The CDR3 length equals 12 residues, ends included. CDR3: CASSYRTSGSPY.

This clonotype has a handful of counts. This sequence may be a read error, since a much larger clone differs from it by one base. This CDR3 fails to terminate in the conserved phenylalanine or tryptophan, so it likely reflects a read error. The chain links TRBV29-1 to TRBJ1-1; TRBD1 agrees at 7 bases. Per germline, CDR1 SQVTM and CDR2 ANQGSEA. After removal of 5 bases from V and 5 bases from J, the junction contained 11 bases not matched to a gene. CDR3 length: 14 residues. CDR3 amino acids: CSVREPGGGTEAFS. The CDR3 nucleotides read TGCAGCGTTAGGGAACCAGGGGGAGGGACTGAAGCTTTCTCT.

The sample holds many counts of this clonotype. The rearrangement links TRBV28 to TRBJ2-6, with D unclear. The CDR3 consists of 16 residues. V shed 6 bases and J shed 4 bases, with 16 bases lying between them. Germline values: CDR1 MDHEN, CDR2 SYDVKM. CDR3 amino acids: CASSPQATPGANVLTF. The CDR3 DNA reads TGTGCCAGCAGCCCCCAGGCCACGCCAGGGGCCAACGTCCTGACTTTC.

This clonotype was seen at least ten times. The V and J genes are TRBV19 and TRBJ2-3; 9 bases are shared with TRBD1. Losses at the gene ends were 3 bases for V and 4 bases for J; bases not matched to a gene: 8. The germline CDR1 and CDR2 sequences are LNHDA and SQIVND (reference sequence). The CDR3 loop spans 16 amino acids. The CDR3 bases are TGTGCCAGTAGTATCGACCGGGACAGGGAGTCAGATACGCAGTATTTT. It encodes CASSIDRDRESDTQYF.

About this clonotype itself: With a much larger clone just one base away, this may be a read error. The chain uses TRBV29-1 and TRBJ2-5; 9 bases agree with TRBD2. Germline lookup yields CDR1 SQVTM and CDR2 ANQGSEA. The CDR3 extends over 12 amino acids. This chain's CDR3 is CSVGTSAETQCF. CDR3 nucleotide sequence: TGCAGCGTTGGGACTAGCGCGGAGACCCAGTGCTTC.

Worth noting for this clonotype: In this CDR3 the conserved last residue, phenylalanine or tryptophan, is missing, so a read error is likely. The DNA is omitted, as the CDR3 cannot be located on it reliably, and the CDR3 follows TCRdb's listing. This CDR3 is CSAGTPGNEQLY. The gene calls are TRBV29-1 and TRBJ2-1; the DNA was not used to check the table's D call, TRBD1. Germline assignment: CDR1 SQVTM and CDR2 ANQGSEA. The CDR3 extends over 12 residues, inclusive of both ends.

The rearrangement links TRBV29-1 to TRBJ2-1; 16 positions agree with TRBD2. Germline lookup yields CDR1 SQVTM and CDR2 ANQGSEA. V trimming: 5 bases; J trimming: 4 bases; junction bases outside the gene matches: 20. CDR3 length: 21 amino acids. CDR3 protein: CSVTGLAGGPWPGPSYNEQFF. CDR3 in DNA: TGCAGCGTTACGGGACTAGCGGGAGGGCCATGGCCGGGCCCATCATACAATGAGCAGTTCTTC.

This clonotype was counted at least ten times. J is TRBJ2-2 and V is TRBV3-1; TRBD2 is a possible D gene (6 bases). V was shortened by 7 bases and J by 3 bases, with 12 bases between the two germline ends. This CDR3 spans 14 amino acids. Germline CDR1 and CDR2: LGHDT and YNNKEL (reference sequence). In DNA, the CDR3 is TGTGCCAGCACCCATTGGGGGGACACCGGGGAGCTGTTTTTT. Its translation is CASTHWGDTGELFF.

This clonotype appeared many times. V gene TRBV20-1 combines with J gene TRBJ2-6; the D call may be TRBD1 or TRBD2 (5 bases each). CDR1 and CDR2 (germline): DFQATT, SNEGSKA (reference sequence). The CDR3 totals 15 residues. The germline V and J ends were trimmed by 2 bases and 4 bases, with 12 bases remaining between them. The CDR3 DNA reads as TGCAGTGCTAGACAGGGTTCGGGAGGGGCCAACGTCCTGACTTTC. This sequence encodes CSARQGSGGANVLTF.

The sample holds many counts of this clonotype. This may come from a read error, since a much larger clone is one base off. The chain recombines TRBV20-1 with TRBJ2-1, with D perhaps matching TRBD1 or TRBD2 (5 bases each). From germline, CDR1 is DFQATT and CDR2 SNEGSKA (reference sequence). The CDR3 totals 12 residues. The CDR3 sequence is CSARRADNGQFF. Here the CDR3 DNA reads TGCAGTGCCAGACGAGCGGACAATGGGCAGTTCTTC.

About this clonotype: A much bigger clone sits one base away, suggesting this may be a read error. The CDR3 coding sequence is TGCAGTGCTAGAGGGATGGTCGGGGAGCTGCTTTTT. It encodes CSARGMVGELLF. This chain joins TRBV20-1 and TRBJ2-2; D is perhaps TRBD2 (5 bases). The CDR3 sequence is 12 residues long. The germline V gene encodes CDR1 DFQATT and CDR2 SNEGSKA (reference sequence).

Comment on this clonotype: The final CDR3 position lacks the conserved phenylalanine or tryptophan, pointing to a likely read error. The limits of the CDR3 on the DNA are not certain, so only TCRdb's listed CDR3 is given. V is TRBV28 and J is TRBJ2-1; TRBD2, the table's D call, was not compared with the DNA. The CDR3 has 15 amino acids, counting both end residues. CDR1 and CDR2 from the germline V gene are MDHEN and SYDVKM. CDR3 residues: CASSSPAGLPNEQVC.

The gene calls are TRBV12-3 or TRBV12-4 and TRBJ1-1; D gene uncertain. V was shortened by 8 bases and J by 8 bases, with 18 bases between the two germline ends. The CDR3 totals 13 residues. The DNA of the CDR3 is TGTGCCAGCGCATATAGGTACCCGGGGGAAGCTTTCTTT. Its translation is CASAYRYPGEAFF.

This clonotype occurred many times. The chain is built from TRBV9 and TRBJ2-5; D is perhaps TRBD2 (6 bases). Looked up from germline, CDR1 is SGDLS and CDR2 is YYNGEE. The CDR3 has 15 amino acids. V lost 3 bases, J lost 4 bases, and 16 bases lay in between. This CDR3 reads CASSASGVGGETQYF. The CDR3 bases are TGTGCCAGCAGCGCCTCGGGAGTCGGGGGAGAGACCCAGTACTTC.

The sample holds many counts of this clonotype. The rearrangement joins TRBV6-5 to TRBJ1-2, with D maybe TRBD1 (6 bases). The CDR3 totals 16 residues. V shed 0 bases and J shed 5 bases, with 16 bases lying between them. Germline loops: CDR1 MNHEY, CDR2 SVGAGI. This CDR3 reads CASSYSFGGGKYGYTF. Here the CDR3 DNA reads TGTGCCAGCAGTTACTCCTTCGGGGGGGGCAAATATGGCTACACCTTC.

This clonotype has ten or more counts. The chain's CDR3 is CASSGTSGSRNNEQFF. The CDR3 nucleotides read TGCGCCAGCTCCGGGACTAGCGGGAGTAGAAACAATGAGCAGTTCTTC. This rearrangement joins TRBV5-1 to TRBJ2-1; 14 bases are shared with TRBD2. There are 16 residues in the CDR3. The germline V gene encodes CDR1 SGHRS and CDR2 YFSETQ. Unmatched junction bases numbered 8, after V lost 7 bases and J lost 5 bases.

V is TRBV5-1 and J is TRBJ2-7; D is uncertain. The V end lost 0 bases, the J end lost 3 bases, and 10 bases lay between the germline ends. Per germline, CDR1 SGHRS and CDR2 YFSETQ. The CDR3 runs 14 residues. CDR3 amino acids: CASSLAEPNYEQYF. The CDR3 DNA reads TGCGCCAGCAGCTTGGCCGAACCGAACTACGAGCAGTACTTC.

This clonotype was detected a few times. A clone one base away is much larger, so this may be a read error. The conserved final phenylalanine or tryptophan is absent from the CDR3, which likely points to a read error. In DNA form, the CDR3 reads TGTGCCAGCAGCCTCAGGGGGAACAGGGGGAACACTGAAGCTTTCTCT. Translated, it gives CASSLRGNRGNTEAFS. This sequence joins TRBV7-8 and TRBJ1-1; TRBD1 aligns across 7 bases. Per germline, CDR1 SGHVS and CDR2 FQNEAQ. The CDR3 length is 16 residues. J lost 1 base, V lost 5 bases, and 10 bases had no gene match.

This clonotype occurred a few times. The chain recombines TRBV6-5 with TRBJ1-1; D remains ambiguous. The CDR3 totals 13 residues. V was pared by 6 bases and J by 4 bases, with 12 bases between. CDR1 is MNHEY and CDR2 is SVGAGI in the germline V gene. The CDR3 is CASRPNGGTEAFF. CDR3 DNA: TGTGCCAGCAGACCTAATGGCGGCACTGAAGCTTTCTTT.

Ten or more counts support this clonotype. V usage is TRBV28 and J usage is TRBJ1-1, with D maybe TRBD1 (5 bases). V lost 3 bases and J 7 bases, leaving 12 bases between the germline ends. This CDR3 contains 13 residues. Germline loops: CDR1 MDHEN, CDR2 SYDVKM. The DNA for the CDR3 is TGTGCCAGCAGTTTCCAGGGAGTAGGTGAAGCTTTCTTT. Protein sequence: CASSFQGVGEAFF.

This clonotype was observed many times. The CDR3 DNA sequence: TGTGCCAGCAGCTTGGTGAGACAAGGGGAGACCCAGTACTTC. It encodes CASSLVRQGETQYF. The V gene is TRBV7-9, the J gene TRBJ2-5, with D hard to call. This CDR3 has 14 residues. In germline, CDR1 is SEHNR, CDR2 FQNEAQ (reference sequence). V was cut by 3 bases and J by 5 bases, with 13 bases left in between.

The chain combines TRBV3-1 with TRBJ2-5; the D is unclear. Between the trimmed V and J ends, which lost 2 bases and 2 bases, there was a span of 6 bases. This CDR3 is built from 13 residues. Germline V gene sequence: CDR1 LGHDT, CDR2 YNNKEL (reference sequence). CDR3 sequence reads: CASSQRRQETQYF. DNA of the CDR3: TGTGCCAGCAGCCAACGGCGGCAAGAGACCCAGTACTTC.